This TCR beta chain was captured by sequencing in a study of early T cells in non-severe SARS-CoV-2 infection. Study-level information: Unsorted whole-blood RNA was sequenced in bulk, leaving chains unpaired. Overall study results and limits: Matching with VDJdb favored anti-spike CD8 responses (missing private and CD4 specificities).

The table lists this clonotype with many counts. Its antigen is undetermined. The V end was cut by 4 bases, the J end by 4 bases, with 10 bases between. Germline CDR1 reads SGHAT; CDR2 reads FQNNGV. The CDR3 runs to 14 residues. MiXCR was run by TCRdb on the 5' RACE reads, yielding one entry per CDR3 protein. The data contain about 27,000 distinct CDR3 sequences, less than 5% of them singletons. This clonotype was obtained from an adult who was a healthcare worker with PCR-confirmed SARS-CoV-2 infection or an uninfected control (not recorded which). The rearrangement links TRBV11-2 to TRBJ2-2, with D perhaps TRBD1 or TRBD2 (5 bases each). The sequenced material came from whole blood. This CDR3 reads CASSWDLGTGELFF. The CDR3 region has the DNA TGTGCCAGCAGCTGGGACCTTGGCACCGGGGAGCTGTTTTTT.